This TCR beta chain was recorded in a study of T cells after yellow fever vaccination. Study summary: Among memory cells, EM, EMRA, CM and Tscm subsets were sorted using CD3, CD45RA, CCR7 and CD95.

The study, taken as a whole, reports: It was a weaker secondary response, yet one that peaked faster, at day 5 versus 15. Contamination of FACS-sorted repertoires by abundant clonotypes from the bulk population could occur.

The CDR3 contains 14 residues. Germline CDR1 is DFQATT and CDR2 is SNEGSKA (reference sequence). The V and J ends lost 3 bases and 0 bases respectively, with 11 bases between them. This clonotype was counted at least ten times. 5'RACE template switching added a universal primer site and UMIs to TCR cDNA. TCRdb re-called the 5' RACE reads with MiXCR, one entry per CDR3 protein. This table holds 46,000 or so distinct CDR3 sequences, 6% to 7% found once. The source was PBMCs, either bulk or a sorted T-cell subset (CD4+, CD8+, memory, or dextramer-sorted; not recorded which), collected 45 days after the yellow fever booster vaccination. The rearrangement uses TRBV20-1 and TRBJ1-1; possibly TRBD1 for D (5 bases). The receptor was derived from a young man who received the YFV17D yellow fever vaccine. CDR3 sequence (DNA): TGCAGTGCTAGTGGGGGGAGGATGAACACTGAAGCTTTCTTT. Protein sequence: CSASGGRMNTEAFF.